The rows below give T cell receptor beta chains drawn from one sample of a study of Ad26.COV2.S vaccination and SARS-CoV-2 variants. Sequenced by immunoSEQ multiplex PCR; TCRdb stores in-frame clones only, minus some. The sample lists about 100,000 clones; 80% were seen once. The specimen comprised peripheral blood, sampled after recovery from COVID-19. These receptors came from a human donor who had recovered from COVID-19. CDR3s include the opening cysteine and the closing phenylalanine or tryptophan.

12,TRBV7-9,TRBJ2-7,CASSPGGYEQYF
16,TRBV9,TRBJ1-3,CASSATQGEPGNTIYF
16,TRBV7-2,TRBJ1-5,CASSLQGAKSNQPQHF
14,TRBV5-6,TRBJ1-2,CASSLLDRGDGYTF
14,TRBV9,TRBJ2-2,CASSEQRGTGELFF
15,TRBV7-6,TRBJ1-5,CASSLGGGSGQPQHF
11,TRBV27,TRBJ1-1,CASSWGSEAFF
15,TRBV2,TRBJ1-5,CASRWLENSNQPQHF
13,TRBV3-1/TRBV3-2,TRBJ2-7,CASSQVIRGEQYF
12,TRBV2,TRBJ2-7,CASSSEAYEQYF
17,TRBV13,TRBJ2-3,CASSSRTSGGAGDTQYF
13,TRBV28,TRBJ1-4,CASSVGGGEKLFF
13,TRBV30,TRBJ1-4,CAWSRQANEKLFF
16,TRBV28,TRBJ1-5,CASSLRHGENNQPQHF
16,TRBV4-1,TRBJ1-6,CASSPTPTTNDSPLHF
14,TRBV27,TRBJ2-1,CASSLSGPVSEQFF
14,TRBV7-9,TRBJ1-1,CASSLLGEGSEAFF
14,TRBV7-2,TRBJ1-1,CASSPGSSNTEAFF
14,TRBV5-4,TRBJ2-1,CASSLDSGGQEQFF
15,TRBV27,TRBJ2-7,CASTAAGGRPYEQYF
16,TRBV5-6,TRBJ2-4,CASSLGSGGAKNIQYF
13,TRBV7-9,TRBJ2-2,CASSPRRTGELFF
15,TRBV11-3,TRBJ2-1,CASSPRLATYNEQFF
14,TRBV6-5,TRBJ2-7,CASRERGTGGRQYF
13,TRBV19,TRBJ2-4,CATRHGVENIQYF
14,TRBV11-2,TRBJ1-1,CASSWGSFGAEAFF
12,TRBV5-4,TRBJ2-1,CASSLAHNEQFF
15,TRBV2,TRBJ2-2,CASSEDTPSTGELFF
16,TRBV4-1,TRBJ2-4,CASSQSGGAYKNIQYF
15,TRBV6-5,TRBJ2-2,CASSPRQGNTGELFF
15,TRBV7-6,TRBJ2-7,CASSLAKDRSYEQYF
14,TRBV2,TRBJ2-7,CASSETLTGYEQYF
13,TRBV10-3,TRBJ2-7,CAITSGGAREQYF
14,TRBV2,TRBJ1-2,CASSAGSANYGYTF
14,TRBV2,TRBJ1-1,CASSFSPGNTEAFF
13,TRBV4-1,TRBJ2-7,CASSQLDGSLKVF
17,TRBV9,TRBJ2-5,CASSPRTRTGGQETQYF
17,TRBV28,TRBJ2-5,CASSAPGDPQYQETQYF
13,TRBV19,TRBJ1-1,CASRLRVNTEAFF
13,TRBV6-5,TRBJ1-4,CASEGRQGEKLFF
18,TRBV3-1/TRBV3-2,TRBJ2-3,CASSQPTVRGAHEDTQYF
12,TRBV18,TRBJ1-1,CASTAVNTEAFF
12,TRBV12-3/TRBV12-4,TRBJ1-2,CASSSGDYGYTF
15,TRBV6-5,TRBJ1-1,CASSYSSGVNTEAFF
13,TRBV7-2,TRBJ1-1,CASGDRPNTEAFF
15,TRBV2,TRBJ2-4,CASRHPVAAENIQYF
17,TRBV14,TRBJ2-7,CASSPGLGAGEAYEQYF
18,TRBV4-3,TRBJ2-2,CASSQYVTSGGYTGELFF
16,TRBV6-2/TRBV6-3,TRBJ2-5,CASSYAVGGVKETQYF
13,TRBV6-2/TRBV6-3,TRBJ1-2,CASSLKGDYGYTF
11,TRBV3-1/TRBV3-2,TRBJ2-5,CASRIGETQYF
15,TRBV6-5,TRBJ2-3,CASSPGTSGGDTQYF
11,TRBV28,TRBJ1-4,CASEGNEKLFF
14,TRBV7-2,TRBJ1-1,CASRPGTANTEAFF
12,TRBV29-1,TRBJ2-7,CSATSTSYEQYF
17,TRBV19,TRBJ1-5,CASSGTGGYYSNQPQHF
15,TRBV10-3,TRBJ1-2,CAISQQGRRNYGYTF